This T cell receptor (beta chain) came from a study of blood T cells in healthy people across ages. Study-wide results and caveats: Both naive CD4+ cell counts and diversity were greater in long-lived donors than in aged donors. Getting older went along with TCR beta diversity per million T cells dropping roughly linearly.

Next came a second PCR, run for roughly 7 to 12 cycles, which used a sample-barcoded 5' primer along with a J-beta primer mix. Researchers report that each sample yielded at least 2.5 million CDR3-containing paired-end reads. TCRdb itself ran the 5' RACE reads through MiXCR, one entry per CDR3 protein. Among 920,000 or so distinct CDR3 sequences listed, 35% to 55% were seen once. Healthy Russian Caucasian donors spanned ages roughly 6 to 100 years. V lost 6 bases and J lost 2; bases outside the gene matches: 6. This CDR3 comprises 15 residues. CDR1 and CDR2 (germline): SNHLY, FYNNEI. This clonotype was detected a few times. Antigen specificity is unknown.

The specimen sequenced was blood. This clonotype was sampled from a woman between 55 and 75 years old in good health. The V gene is TRBV2, the J gene TRBJ2-3, with 9 bases fitting TRBD1. The CDR3: CASSKDRGLTDTQYF. DNA of the CDR3: TGTGCCAGCAGCAAGGACAGGGGACTCACAGATACGCAGTATTTT.